These 7 T cell receptor beta chains originate from one sample sequenced in a study of siplizumab effects on memory and regulatory T cells. Sequencing was performed with immunoSEQ multiplex PCR; in TCRdb, only in-frame clones are kept and a portion is missing. Counted here are around 87,000 clones, about 90% occurring once; the ten biggest clones make up approximately 15%. The source material was CD4+ T cells sorted from blood. These receptors were taken from a human donor in good health.

The chain is built from TRBV5-1 and TRBJ1-5; D not resolved. V was pared by 1 base and J by 4 bases, with 12 bases between. The CDR3 runs 15 residues. Germline V lookup: CDR1 SGHRS, CDR2 YFSETQ. CDR3 sequence (DNA): TGCGCCAGCAGCTTGTTAGGAGTGAAGAATCAGCCCCAGCATTTT. Its protein is CASSLLGVKNQPQHF.

The J gene is TRBJ2-3, the V gene TRBV27; the match to TRBD1 covers 8 bases. Trimming at V came to 7 bases and at J to 5 bases, leaving 8 bases not matched to a gene. The CDR3 sequence is 14 residues long. Germline-derived CDR1 and CDR2 are MNHEY and SMNVEV (reference sequence). The CDR3, as DNA: TGTGCCAGCACCCGGACAGGGAGGAGAGATACGCAGTATTTT. Translation: CASTRTGRRDTQYF.

This clone was seen once. J is TRBJ1-2 and V is TRBV2; the match to TRBD1 covers 10 bases. The CDR3 length is 14 residues. CDR1 and CDR2 from the germline V gene are SNHLY and FYNNEI. The J segment lost 4 bases and the V segment lost 6 bases, leaving 5 bases of the junction unmatched. DNA of the CDR3: TGTGCCAGCAGGGGACAGGGGTATATCTATGGCTACACCTTC. This translates into CASRGQGYIYGYTF.

The chain carries TRBV5-5 and TRBJ2-2; no reliable D call. With 5 bases removed from V and 0 bases from J, the gap between germline ends came to 11 bases. Germline lookup yields CDR1 SGHKS and CDR2 YYEKEE (reference sequence). The CDR3 is 15 amino acids. Here the CDR3 reads CASRSRHSNTGELFF. DNA of the CDR3: TGTGCCAGCAGATCCCGACATTCGAACACCGGGGAGCTGTTTTTT.

The V call is TRBV30, the J call TRBJ1-1; TRBD1 agrees at 7 bases. Germline assignment: CDR1 GTSNPN and CDR2 SVGIG (reference sequence). V dropped 3 bases and J dropped 0; count of bases not matched to a gene: 13. The CDR3 has 17 residues. The CDR3 region is CAWRVQGISLMNTEAFF. CDR3 bases: TGTGCCTGGAGGGTACAGGGGATATCTCTTATGAACACTGAAGCTTTCTTT.

V is TRBV5-8 and J is TRBJ2-3; D is possibly TRBD1 or TRBD2 (5 bases each). Trimming took off 0 bases at V and 3 bases at J, with 11 bases between the two ends. The CDR3 has 15 amino acids. Germline CDR1 and CDR2: SGHTS and YDEGEE. Here the CDR3 reads CASSLEFGGTDTQYF. In DNA form, the CDR3 reads TGTGCCAGCAGCTTGGAATTTGGGGGAACAGATACGCAGTATTTT.

This rearrangement joins TRBV19 to TRBJ1-5, with no clear D. Germline V gives CDR1 LNHDA, CDR2 SQIVND (reference sequence). The germline V and J ends were trimmed by 3 bases and 3 bases, with 18 bases remaining between them. The CDR3 runs to 17 residues. The DNA for the CDR3 is TGTGCCAGTAGTATTTCGAGACGGGCGGGGTCCAATCAGCCCCAGCATTTT. It specifies CASSISRRAGSNQPQHF.